Listed below are T cell receptor beta chains from one sample, sequenced in a study of cytomegalovirus exposure and HLA in healthy donors. Repertoires were generated with immunoSEQ multiplex PCR, while TCRdb's copy carries only in-frame clones and drops some. The data contain some 180,000 clones, 86% of them singletons. Sample: PBMCs. These receptor sequences come from a man aged 25 to 40 in good health and CMV-seropositive. The CDR3 runs from the conserved cysteine through the conserved F or W. D genes are given only for firm matches. Clone size is not always given. Where it is, it says once, few, many or a class for expanded clones.

j_call: TRBJ2-7; d_call: TRBD2; v_call: TRBV4-1; clone_size: .; cdr3_aa: CASSQDGGAREDEQYF; cdr3_nt: TGCGCCAGCAGCCAAGACGGCGGGGCGCGGGAGGACGAGCAGTACTTC
j_call: TRBJ2-5; d_call: TRBD1; v_call: TRBV5-1; clone_size: .; cdr3_aa: CASSLAAAGGLGTQYF; cdr3_nt: TGCGCCAGCAGCTTGGCCGCGGCAGGGGGCTTGGGGACCCAGTACTTC
j_call: TRBJ1-2; d_call: .; v_call: TRBV4-3; clone_size: .; cdr3_aa: CASSQEKASTANYGYTF; cdr3_nt: TGCGCCAGCAGCCAAGAAAAGGCTTCGACGGCTAACTATGGCTACACCTTC
j_call: TRBJ2-7; d_call: .; v_call: TRBV7-2; clone_size: .; cdr3_aa: CASSLKFPEQYF; cdr3_nt: TGTGCCAGCAGCTTAAAGTTCCCCGAGCAGTACTTC
j_call: TRBJ2-7; d_call: TRBD2; v_call: TRBV6-5; clone_size: .; cdr3_aa: CASSYSAGGDYEQYF; cdr3_nt: TGTGCCAGCAGTTACTCGGCTGGGGGGGACTACGAGCAGTACTTC
j_call: TRBJ2-1; d_call: .; v_call: TRBV2; clone_size: .; cdr3_aa: CASRQTGTLLYNEQFF; cdr3_nt: TGTGCCAGCAGACAAACCGGGACCCTCCTATACAATGAGCAGTTCTTC
j_call: TRBJ2-1; d_call: TRBD2; v_call: TRBV28; clone_size: once; cdr3_aa: CASLGWRGGLNNEQFF; cdr3_nt: TGTGCCAGTCTCGGGTGGCGGGGGGGTTTGAACAATGAGCAGTTCTTC
j_call: TRBJ2-5; d_call: .; v_call: TRBV30; clone_size: .; cdr3_aa: CAWMLGPETQYF; cdr3_nt: TGTGCCTGGATGCTCGGTCCGGAGACCCAGTACTTC
j_call: TRBJ1-5; d_call: .; v_call: TRBV28; clone_size: once; cdr3_aa: CASIEGYSQHF; cdr3_nt: TGTGCCAGCATAGAAGGGTATAGCCAGCATTTT
j_call: TRBJ1-6; d_call: .; v_call: TRBV30; clone_size: .; cdr3_aa: CAWSVPSQRNSPLHF; cdr3_nt: TGTGCCTGGAGTGTACCTTCCCAGAGAAATTCACCCCTCCACTTT
j_call: TRBJ1-6; d_call: .; v_call: TRBV11-3; clone_size: .; cdr3_aa: CASSPAGSYNSPLHF; cdr3_nt: TGTGCCAGCAGCCCAGCGGGGTCCTATAATTCACCCCTCCACTTT
j_call: TRBJ2-3; d_call: .; v_call: TRBV2; clone_size: .; cdr3_aa: CASRVDTDTQYF; cdr3_nt: TGTGCCTCCAGGGTGGACACAGATACGCAGTATTTT
j_call: TRBJ2-1; d_call: .; v_call: TRBV28; clone_size: .; cdr3_aa: CASRGGGSYNEQFF; cdr3_nt: TGTGCCAGCAGGGGAGGGGGTTCCTACAATGAGCAGTTCTTC
j_call: TRBJ2-4; d_call: .; v_call: TRBV19; clone_size: .; cdr3_aa: CASSQPGDKNIQYF; cdr3_nt: TGTGCCAGTAGCCAGCCCGGGGACAAAAACATTCAGTACTTC
j_call: TRBJ2-2; d_call: .; v_call: TRBV25-1; clone_size: .; cdr3_aa: CASSGGGAANTGELFF; cdr3_nt: TGTGCCAGCAGTGGGGGGGGCGCAGCGAACACCGGGGAGCTGTTTTTT
j_call: TRBJ2-7; d_call: .; v_call: TRBV19; clone_size: .; cdr3_aa: CASSMQDSYEQYF; cdr3_nt: TGTGCCAGTAGTATGCAGGACTCCTACGAGCAGTACTTC
j_call: TRBJ1-4; d_call: TRBD1; v_call: TRBV11-3; clone_size: .; cdr3_aa: CASSLDGRTGGEKLFF; cdr3_nt: TGTGCCAGCAGCTTAGATGGGCGGACAGGGGGCGAAAAACTGTTTTTT
j_call: TRBJ1-5; d_call: .; v_call: TRBV5-6; clone_size: few; cdr3_aa: CASTREGGNQPQHF; cdr3_nt: TGTGCCAGCACCCGCGAGGGGGGGAATCAGCCCCAGCATTTT
j_call: TRBJ1-1; d_call: .; v_call: TRBV30; clone_size: .; cdr3_aa: CAWSAHRSGGTEAFF; cdr3_nt: TGTGCCTGGAGTGCCCATAGATCCGGGGGCACTGAAGCTTTCTTT